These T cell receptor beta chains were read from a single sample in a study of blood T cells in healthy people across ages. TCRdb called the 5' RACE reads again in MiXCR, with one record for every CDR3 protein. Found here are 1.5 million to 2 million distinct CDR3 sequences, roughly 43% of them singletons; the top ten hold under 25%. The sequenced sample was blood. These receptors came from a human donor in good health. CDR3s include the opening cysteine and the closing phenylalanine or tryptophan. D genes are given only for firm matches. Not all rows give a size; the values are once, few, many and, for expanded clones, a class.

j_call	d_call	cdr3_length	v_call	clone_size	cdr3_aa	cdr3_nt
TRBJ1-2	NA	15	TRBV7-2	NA	CASSFRQAANYGYTF	TGTGCCAGCAGCTTCAGACAGGCCGCTAACTATGGCTACACCTTC
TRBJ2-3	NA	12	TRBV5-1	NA	CASSLAGIAQYF	TGCGCCAGCAGCTTGGCCGGCATCGCGCAGTATTTT
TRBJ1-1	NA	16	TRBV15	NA	CATSPTQGVGNTEAFF	TGTGCCACCAGCCCCACCCAGGGTGTAGGTAACACTGAAGCTTTCTTT
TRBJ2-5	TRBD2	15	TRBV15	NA	CATSRSVAGVETQYF	TGTGCCACCAGCAGGTCCGTAGCGGGGGTGGAGACCCAGTACTTC
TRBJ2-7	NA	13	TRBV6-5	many	CASSYSSFYEQYF	TGTGCCAGCAGTTACTCGTCCTTCTACGAGCAGTACTTC
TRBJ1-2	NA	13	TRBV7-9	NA	CASSHSLEGGYTF	TGTGCCAGCAGCCATTCGTTGGAAGGTGGCTACACCTTC
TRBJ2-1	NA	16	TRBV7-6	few	CASSVTGTPPLIEQFF	TGTGCCAGCAGCGTGACCGGGACCCCACCACTTATTGAGCAGTTCTTC
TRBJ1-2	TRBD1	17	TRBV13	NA	CASSPRDRGVPNYGYTF	TGTGCCAGCAGCCCCCGGGACAGGGGGGTTCCTAACTATGGCTACACCTTC
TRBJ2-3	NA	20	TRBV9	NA	CASSFRGGQGIIGSTDTQYF	TGTGCCAGCAGCTTTAGAGGGGGGCAGGGGATAATTGGGAGCACAGATACGCAGTATTTT
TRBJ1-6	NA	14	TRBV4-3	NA	CASSQDEVGSPLHF	TGCGCCAGCAGCCAAGATGAGGTAGGATCACCCCTCCACTTT
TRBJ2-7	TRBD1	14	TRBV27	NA	CASRLGDRGYEQYF	TGTGCCAGCAGGTTAGGAGACAGGGGTTACGAGCAGTACTTC
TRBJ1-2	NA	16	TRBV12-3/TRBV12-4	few	CASTHQRGGANYGYTF	TGTGCCAGCACCCACCAGCGCGGGGGCGCCAACTATGGCTACACCTTC
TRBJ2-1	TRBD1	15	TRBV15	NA	CATSSRDRDNNEQFF	TGTGCCACCAGCAGTCGGGACAGGGACAACAATGAGCAGTTCTTC
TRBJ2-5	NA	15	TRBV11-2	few	CASSLLTGLGETQYF	TGTGCCAGCAGCCTCCTTACGGGGTTGGGGGAGACCCAGTACTTC
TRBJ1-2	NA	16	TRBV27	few	CASSRTFGREDYGYTF	TGTGCCAGCAGTAGAACCTTCGGCAGGGAGGACTATGGCTACACCTTC
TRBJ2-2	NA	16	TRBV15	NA	CATSSSTVPRHGELFF	TGTGCCACCAGCAGCAGTACAGTGCCCAGACACGGGGAGCTGTTTTTT
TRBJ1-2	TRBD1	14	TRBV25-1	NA	CASSDAGGEGGYTF	TGTGCCAGCAGTGACGCAGGGGGAGAGGGAGGCTACACCTTC
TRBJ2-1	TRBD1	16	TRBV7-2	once	CASSGSTGGKDNEQFF	TGTGCCAGCAGCGGATCGACAGGGGGCAAGGACAATGAGCAGTTCTTC
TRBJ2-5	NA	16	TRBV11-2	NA	CASSLGKGPSNNEQYF	TGTGCCAGCAGCTTAGGGAAGGGTCCCTCCAACAATGAGCAGTACTTC
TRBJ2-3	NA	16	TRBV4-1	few	CASSQVTGTSTDTQYF	TGCGCCAGCAGCCAAGTAACAGGGACTAGCACAGATACGCAGTATTTT
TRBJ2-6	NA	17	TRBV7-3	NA	CASSLGSGFAGANVLTF	TGTGCCAGCAGCTTAGGTTCCGGATTCGCTGGGGCCAACGTCCTGACTTTC
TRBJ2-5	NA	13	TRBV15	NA	CATSIGMQETQYF	TGTGCCACCAGCATTGGGATGCAGGAGACCCAGTACTTC
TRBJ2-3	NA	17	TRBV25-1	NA	CASSEPHDSDYTDTQYF	TGTGCCAGCAGTGAACCTCACGACAGTGACTACACAGATACGCAGTATTTT
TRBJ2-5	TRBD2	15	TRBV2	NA	CASRLLAGIQETQYF	TGTGCCAGCAGATTACTAGCGGGGATCCAAGAGACCCAGTACTTC
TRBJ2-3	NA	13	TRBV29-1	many	CSVYNPGTDTQYF	TGCAGCGTGTACAATCCGGGAACAGATACGCAGTATTTT
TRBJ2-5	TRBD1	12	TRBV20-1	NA	CSAGDRGETQYF	TGCAGCGCCGGGGACAGGGGGGAGACCCAGTACTTC
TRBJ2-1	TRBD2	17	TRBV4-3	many	CASSQDLGLAGYNEQFF	TGCGCCAGCAGCCAAGATCTTGGGCTAGCGGGTTACAATGAGCAGTTCTTC
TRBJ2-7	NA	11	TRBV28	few	CASTYSEEQYF	TGTGCCAGCACCTATAGTGAAGAGCAGTACTTC
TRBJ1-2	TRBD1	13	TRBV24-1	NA	CATSQGGVYGYTF	TGTGCCACTTCCCAAGGGGGCGTTTATGGCTACACCTTC
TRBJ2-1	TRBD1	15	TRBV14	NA	CASSNRDRGFGEQFF	TGTGCCAGCAGCAACCGGGACAGGGGCTTCGGTGAGCAGTTCTTC
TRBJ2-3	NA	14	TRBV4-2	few	CASSQEALTDTQYF	TGTGCCAGCAGCCAAGAGGCGCTAACAGATACGCAGTATTTT
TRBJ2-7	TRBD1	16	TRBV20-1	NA	CSASGTGGIFYNEQYF	TGCAGTGCTTCCGGGACAGGGGGAATTTTCTACAATGAGCAGTACTTC
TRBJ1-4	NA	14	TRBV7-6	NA	CASSLVGFGEKLFF	TGTGCCAGCAGCTTGGTGGGATTCGGAGAAAAACTGTTTTTT
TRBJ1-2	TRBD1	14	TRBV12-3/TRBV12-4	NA	CASRSPGQPYGYTF	TGTGCCAGCAGGTCGCCGGGACAGCCCTATGGCTACACCTTC
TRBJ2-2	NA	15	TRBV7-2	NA	CASIRGREGTGELFF	TGTGCCAGCATACGGGGGAGAGAGGGTACCGGGGAGCTGTTTTTT
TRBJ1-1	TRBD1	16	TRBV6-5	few	CASSYSWGQGKTEAFF	TGTGCCAGCAGTTACTCGTGGGGACAGGGGAAAACTGAAGCTTTCTTT
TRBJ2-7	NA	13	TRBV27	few	CASSFKDSYEQYF	TGTGCCAGCAGTTTTAAGGACTCCTACGAGCAGTACTTC
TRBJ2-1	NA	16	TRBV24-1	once	CATSDWGDSKYSEQFF	TGTGCCACCAGTGATTGGGGGGACAGTAAATACAGTGAGCAGTTCTTC
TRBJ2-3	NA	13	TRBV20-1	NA	CSARRGAPDTRYF	TGCAGTGCTAGAAGGGGGGCCCCAGATACGCGGTATTTT
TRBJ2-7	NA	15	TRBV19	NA	CASSIGQPFSYEQYF	TGTGCCAGTAGTATCGGACAGCCTTTCTCCTACGAGCAGTACTTC
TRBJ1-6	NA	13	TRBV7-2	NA	CASRSQVDSPLHF	TGTGCCAGCAGATCCCAAGTCGATTCACCCCTCCACTTT
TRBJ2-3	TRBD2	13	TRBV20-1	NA	CSTRAQGGNMQYF	TGCAGTACTAGAGCTCAGGGAGGGAATATGCAGTATTTT
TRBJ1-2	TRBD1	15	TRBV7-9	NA	CASSLPGQGDCGYTF	TGTGCCAGCAGCTTACCGGGACAGGGGGACTGTGGCTACACCTTC
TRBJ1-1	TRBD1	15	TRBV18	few	CASSPTYRGDTEAFF	TGTGCCAGCTCACCAACATACAGGGGGGACACTGAAGCTTTCTTT
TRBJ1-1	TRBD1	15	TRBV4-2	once	CASSRQGYENTEAFF	TGTGCCAGCAGCAGACAGGGGTACGAGAACACTGAAGCTTTCTTT
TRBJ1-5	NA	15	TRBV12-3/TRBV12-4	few	CASSAGTYSNQPQHF	TGTGCCAGCAGTGCCGGGACGTATAGCAATCAGCCCCAGCATTTT
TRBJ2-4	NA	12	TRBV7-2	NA	CASSSPPDIQYF	TGTGCCAGCAGCTCCCCCCCGGACATTCAGTACTTC
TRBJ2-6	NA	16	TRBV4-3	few	CASSQEQGTGANVLTF	TGCGCCAGCAGCCAAGAGCAGGGGACGGGGGCCAACGTCCTGACTTTC
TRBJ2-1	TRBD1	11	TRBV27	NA	CASSTGALRFF	TGTGCCAGCAGCACAGGGGCCCTTAGGTTCTTC
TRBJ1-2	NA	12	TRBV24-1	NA	CATGGDDYGYTF	TGTGCCACCGGAGGGGATGACTATGGCTACACCTTC